A selection of T cell receptor beta chains follows, all from one sample in a study of vaccination and CD4 T cells after COVID-19. From the PCR reads, TCRdb called clonotypes with MiXCR, one entry per CDR3 protein. The repertoire holds about 19,000 distinct CDR3 sequences, with around 42% as singletons. Their antigen targets remain unknown. Sequencing input: cultured CD4+ T cells from blood. The receptors originated from a human donor with COVID-19. CDR3s include the opening cysteine and the closing phenylalanine or tryptophan. Fields, in order: V gene, J gene, clone size, D gene, CDR3 DNA, CDR3 protein. The D gene is left open where the match is weak. Clone size is given for some rows only: seen once, a few or many times, or a class if the clone is expanded.

v_call: TRBV7-9
j_call: TRBJ1-6
clone_size: few
d_call: -
cdr3_nt: TGTGCCAGCAGCCTCGGAGGGGACGGATCACCCCTCCACTTT
cdr3_aa: CASSLGGDGSPLHF

v_call: TRBV27
j_call: TRBJ1-2
clone_size: few
d_call: -
cdr3_nt: TGTGCCAGCGGGACTCAGAACTATGGCTACACCTTC
cdr3_aa: CASGTQNYGYTF

v_call: TRBV11-3
j_call: TRBJ2-2
clone_size: -
d_call: -
cdr3_nt: TGTGCCAGCAGCGAGGGGGGCCTCACCGGGGAGCTGTTTTTT
cdr3_aa: CASSEGGLTGELFF

v_call: TRBV12-3/TRBV12-4
j_call: TRBJ2-3
clone_size: few
d_call: TRBD2
cdr3_nt: TGTGCCAGCCGCCGAGACCGGGGGGGGACAGATACGCAGTATTTT
cdr3_aa: CASRRDRGGTDTQYF

v_call: TRBV6-1
j_call: TRBJ1-4
clone_size: few
d_call: -
cdr3_nt: TGTGCCAGCAGTGAATGGGGGATGGCTGTCGGAAAACTGTTTTTT
cdr3_aa: CASSEWGMAVGKLFF

v_call: TRBV6-5
j_call: TRBJ1-5
clone_size: -
d_call: -
cdr3_nt: TGTGCCAGCAGTTACCGGCCGCCCTATAGCAATCAGCCCCAGCATTTT
cdr3_aa: CASSYRPPYSNQPQHF

v_call: TRBV5-4
j_call: TRBJ2-5
clone_size: -
d_call: TRBD1
cdr3_nt: TGTGCCAGCAGCTTGGACGGACAGGAGCAAGAGACCCAGTACTTC
cdr3_aa: CASSLDGQEQETQYF

v_call: TRBV5-1
j_call: TRBJ2-7
clone_size: -
d_call: -
cdr3_nt: TGCGCCAGCAGCTCCCCCTCAGACGAGCAGTACTTC
cdr3_aa: CASSSPSDEQYF

v_call: TRBV6-1
j_call: TRBJ1-2
clone_size: few
d_call: -
cdr3_nt: TGTGCCAGCAGTCCTAACGGCTATGGCTACACCTTC
cdr3_aa: CASSPNGYGYTF

v_call: TRBV28
j_call: TRBJ1-2
clone_size: once
d_call: -
cdr3_nt: TGTGCCAGCAGTTTGAGGACAGACTATGGCTACACCTTC
cdr3_aa: CASSLRTDYGYTF

v_call: TRBV12-3/TRBV12-4
j_call: TRBJ1-6
clone_size: -
d_call: TRBD1
cdr3_nt: TGTGCCAGCAGCACCGGGACAGGTGGATCACCCCTCCACTTT
cdr3_aa: CASSTGTGGSPLHF

v_call: TRBV20-1
j_call: TRBJ2-7
clone_size: -
d_call: -
cdr3_nt: TGCAGTGCTAGAGACCCCAATAGTGCCTCCTACGAGCAGTACTTC
cdr3_aa: CSARDPNSASYEQYF

v_call: TRBV2
j_call: TRBJ1-1
clone_size: few
d_call: -
cdr3_nt: TGTGCCAGCAGAGTTCGGGTGAACACTGAAGCTTTCTTT
cdr3_aa: CASRVRVNTEAFF

v_call: TRBV7-2
j_call: TRBJ1-2
clone_size: few
d_call: TRBD1
cdr3_nt: TGTGCCAGCAGCGAGGGTGGACAGGGGGCGGCAAACTATGGCTACACCTTC
cdr3_aa: CASSEGGQGAANYGYTF

v_call: TRBV7-9
j_call: TRBJ2-3
clone_size: -
d_call: -
cdr3_nt: TGTGCCAGCAGCTTAGCTGCCAGGGTGACAGATACGCAGTATTTT
cdr3_aa: CASSLAARVTDTQYF

v_call: TRBV10-3
j_call: TRBJ1-5
clone_size: -
d_call: -
cdr3_nt: TGTGCCATCAGTGAGTTGCCGGGGCAGCCCCAGCATTTT
cdr3_aa: CAISELPGQPQHF

v_call: TRBV7-9
j_call: TRBJ2-1
clone_size: -
d_call: -
cdr3_nt: TGTGCCAGCAGCCCCGGGGGTGGTTACAATGAGCAGTTCTTC
cdr3_aa: CASSPGGGYNEQFF

v_call: TRBV6-1
j_call: TRBJ2-7
clone_size: few
d_call: -
cdr3_nt: TGTGCCAGCAGTGAAAACAGGGCTCAGAACGAGCAGTACTTC
cdr3_aa: CASSENRAQNEQYF

v_call: TRBV10-3
j_call: TRBJ2-6
clone_size: few
d_call: TRBD2
cdr3_nt: TGTGCCATCAGTGAGCGACTAGCGGGGGGCTCTGGGGCCAACGTCCTGACTTTC
cdr3_aa: CAISERLAGGSGANVLTF

v_call: TRBV7-9
j_call: TRBJ1-4
clone_size: -
d_call: -
cdr3_nt: TGTGCCAGCAGCCAGGAGGATGAAAAACTGTTTTTT
cdr3_aa: CASSQEDEKLFF

v_call: TRBV7-2
j_call: TRBJ2-1
clone_size: -
d_call: -
cdr3_nt: TGTGCCAGCAGCCCCTGGGGGGCCTCGAGCTCCTACAATGAGCAGTTCTTC
cdr3_aa: CASSPWGASSSYNEQFF

v_call: TRBV6-1
j_call: TRBJ1-1
clone_size: -
d_call: -
cdr3_nt: TGTGCCAGCAAGGGTGGGGGGTCGAACACTGAAGCTTTCTTT
cdr3_aa: CASKGGGSNTEAFF

v_call: TRBV6-2/TRBV6-3
j_call: TRBJ1-1
clone_size: few
d_call: -
cdr3_nt: TGTGCCAGCAGTTACTCACCCTGGGGGAGGGTGATGAACACTGAAGCTTTCTTT
cdr3_aa: CASSYSPWGRVMNTEAFF

v_call: TRBV20-1
j_call: TRBJ1-2
clone_size: -
d_call: -
cdr3_nt: TGCAGCGCTGTGACAGGAGCTAACTATGGCTACACCTTC
cdr3_aa: CSAVTGANYGYTF

v_call: TRBV21-1
j_call: TRBJ1-3
clone_size: few
d_call: -
cdr3_nt: TGTGCCAGCAGCATTCAGACAGGGGGCTCTGGAAACACCATATATTTT
cdr3_aa: CASSIQTGGSGNTIYF

v_call: TRBV11-2
j_call: TRBJ2-5
clone_size: few
d_call: -
cdr3_nt: TGTGCCAGCACTTTAGAGGGCAGGGTTGGGACCCAGTACTTC
cdr3_aa: CASTLEGRVGTQYF

v_call: TRBV25-1
j_call: TRBJ2-1
clone_size: -
d_call: TRBD2
cdr3_nt: TGTGCCAGCAGTGCTAGCGGGGCTTACAATGAGCAGTTCTTC
cdr3_aa: CASSASGAYNEQFF

v_call: TRBV20-1
j_call: TRBJ2-5
clone_size: -
d_call: TRBD1
cdr3_nt: TGCAGTGCCGCACACCGGGACAGGGGAGGAGAGACCCAGTACTTC
cdr3_aa: CSAAHRDRGGETQYF

v_call: TRBV10-3
j_call: TRBJ1-5
clone_size: -
d_call: -
cdr3_nt: TGTGCCATCAGAGGGGGATTGGGTCAGCCCCAGCATTTT
cdr3_aa: CAIRGGLGQPQHF

v_call: TRBV28
j_call: TRBJ2-3
clone_size: -
d_call: TRBD2
cdr3_nt: TGTGCCAGCATTTTAGCGGGGGTCGGAGATACGCAGTATTTT
cdr3_aa: CASILAGVGDTQYF

v_call: TRBV4-1
j_call: TRBJ1-1
clone_size: -
d_call: -
cdr3_nt: TGCGCCAGCAGCCAAGTGCGGGGGCTGGCTGAAGCTTTCTTT
cdr3_aa: CASSQVRGLAEAFF

v_call: TRBV21-1
j_call: TRBJ1-4
clone_size: -
d_call: -
cdr3_nt: TGTGCCAGCAGCAAGCATTCTCCGGGACATAGGGAAGGAAAACTGTTTTTT
cdr3_aa: CASSKHSPGHREGKLFF

v_call: TRBV6-1
j_call: TRBJ1-5
clone_size: -
d_call: -
cdr3_nt: TGTGCCAGTCGTCGATCGGGGGGCGAACAGCCCCAGCATTTT
cdr3_aa: CASRRSGGEQPQHF

v_call: TRBV24-1
j_call: TRBJ2-3
clone_size: few
d_call: -
cdr3_nt: TGTGCCACCAGTGATAGGAGAACTAGCACAGATACGCAGTATTTT
cdr3_aa: CATSDRRTSTDTQYF

v_call: TRBV10-1
j_call: TRBJ2-3
clone_size: few
d_call: -
cdr3_nt: TGCGCCAGCAGACGCGGGGAGCGCACAGATACGCAGTATTTT
cdr3_aa: CASRRGERTDTQYF

v_call: TRBV7-3
j_call: TRBJ2-2
clone_size: -
d_call: -
cdr3_nt: TGTGCCAGCAGCTCAAGAAACACCGGGGAGCTGTTTTTT
cdr3_aa: CASSSRNTGELFF

v_call: TRBV7-8
j_call: TRBJ1-4
clone_size: -
d_call: -
cdr3_nt: TGTGCCAGCCAACAGTTAACTAATGAAAAACTGTTTTTT
cdr3_aa: CASQQLTNEKLFF

v_call: TRBV19
j_call: TRBJ2-7
clone_size: few
d_call: -
cdr3_nt: TGTGCCAGTAGTGAGAGAGGGAAACAAACTTACGAGCAGTACTTC
cdr3_aa: CASSERGKQTYEQYF

v_call: TRBV4-2
j_call: TRBJ1-5
clone_size: few
d_call: -
cdr3_nt: TGTGCCAGCAGCCAACCCGAAGGGGGGCATCCCCAGCATTTT
cdr3_aa: CASSQPEGGHPQHF

v_call: TRBV20-1
j_call: TRBJ1-1
clone_size: -
d_call: -
cdr3_nt: TGCAGTGCTAGGGCCCCACCCCCCAACACTGAAGCTTTCTTT
cdr3_aa: CSARAPPPNTEAFF

v_call: TRBV12-3/TRBV12-4
j_call: TRBJ2-7
clone_size: -
d_call: -
cdr3_nt: TGTGCCAGGGCCCCGTCAAGGGAGCAGTACTTC
cdr3_aa: CARAPSREQYF

v_call: TRBV20-1
j_call: TRBJ1-1
clone_size: few
d_call: -
cdr3_nt: TGCAGTGCTATTCCGCGGCTGGAAGCTTTCTTT
cdr3_aa: CSAIPRLEAFF

v_call: TRBV20-1
j_call: TRBJ2-7
clone_size: -
d_call: -
cdr3_nt: TGCAGTGCTCAACAGGGGCAGGGACTGCCTCCCTACGAGCAGTACTTC
cdr3_aa: CSAQQGQGLPPYEQYF

v_call: TRBV12-3/TRBV12-4
j_call: TRBJ2-7
clone_size: -
d_call: TRBD2
cdr3_nt: TGTGCCAGCAGGGTAGCGGGGGTAGGGGAGCAGTACTTC
cdr3_aa: CASRVAGVGEQYF

v_call: TRBV28
j_call: TRBJ1-1
clone_size: -
d_call: TRBD1
cdr3_nt: TGTGCCAGCATCCAGGGGGGGCTATCGGACACTGAAGCTTTCTTT
cdr3_aa: CASIQGGLSDTEAFF

v_call: TRBV13
j_call: TRBJ2-5
clone_size: -
d_call: TRBD1
cdr3_nt: TGTGCCAGCAGCCACCCGGGACAGCAAGAGACCCAGTACTTC
cdr3_aa: CASSHPGQQETQYF

v_call: TRBV12-3/TRBV12-4
j_call: TRBJ1-5
clone_size: -
d_call: -
cdr3_nt: TGTGCCAGCAGTTTAGGGCAGGGCGACAATCAGCCCCAGCATTTT
cdr3_aa: CASSLGQGDNQPQHF

v_call: TRBV6-1
j_call: TRBJ1-2
clone_size: medium-sized
d_call: -
cdr3_nt: TGTGCCAGCAGCAACCGACAGGCTAACTATGGCTACACCTTC
cdr3_aa: CASSNRQANYGYTF

v_call: TRBV25-1
j_call: TRBJ1-2
clone_size: -
d_call: TRBD1
cdr3_nt: TGTGCCAGCACCCCAGGGGACAGGGTCTATGGCTACACCTTC
cdr3_aa: CASTPGDRVYGYTF

v_call: TRBV7-6
j_call: TRBJ1-2
clone_size: few
d_call: TRBD1
cdr3_nt: TGTGCCAGCAGCCCTCCCGGACAGGGGATCTATGGCTACACCTTC
cdr3_aa: CASSPPGQGIYGYTF

v_call: TRBV24-1
j_call: TRBJ1-6
clone_size: few
d_call: -
cdr3_nt: TGTGCCACCAGTGAGGGAAATTCACCCCTCCACTTT
cdr3_aa: CATSEGNSPLHF

v_call: TRBV29-1
j_call: TRBJ2-7
clone_size: -
d_call: TRBD1
cdr3_nt: TGCAGCGTAGCGATCACAGGGGGCGGCGAGCAGTACTTC
cdr3_aa: CSVAITGGGEQYF

v_call: TRBV20-1
j_call: TRBJ2-1
clone_size: -
d_call: -
cdr3_nt: TGCAGTGCTAGTTTCTACGCCGATGAGCAGTTCTTC
cdr3_aa: CSASFYADEQFF

v_call: TRBV6-5
j_call: TRBJ1-3
clone_size: -
d_call: -
cdr3_nt: TGTGCCAGCAGTTACCCTGCAGATCCTGGAAACACCATATATTTT
cdr3_aa: CASSYPADPGNTIYF

v_call: TRBV24-1
j_call: TRBJ1-5
clone_size: few
d_call: -
cdr3_nt: TGTGCCACCAGTGATTTCGGAAGGGCCTCTTATCAGCCCCAGCATTTT
cdr3_aa: CATSDFGRASYQPQHF

v_call: TRBV7-7
j_call: TRBJ2-5
clone_size: few
d_call: TRBD2
cdr3_nt: TGTGCTAGCAGCCCCGGACTAGCGGGGGTTGAGACCCAGTACTTC
cdr3_aa: CASSPGLAGVETQYF

v_call: TRBV6-1
j_call: TRBJ1-6
clone_size: few
d_call: -
cdr3_nt: TGTGCCAGCAGAGAAGGGGGGGGAGGGGGATCACCCCTCCACTTT
cdr3_aa: CASREGGGGGSPLHF

v_call: TRBV12-3/TRBV12-4
j_call: TRBJ1-1
clone_size: few
d_call: -
cdr3_nt: TGTGCCAGCAGTTTAGGGACAGAGAACACTGAAGCTTTCTTT
cdr3_aa: CASSLGTENTEAFF

v_call: TRBV7-9
j_call: TRBJ1-4
clone_size: once
d_call: -
cdr3_nt: TGTGCCAGCAGCTTAAAGGAGGGGGCTAATGAAAAACTGTTTTTT
cdr3_aa: CASSLKEGANEKLFF

v_call: TRBV24-1
j_call: TRBJ2-1
clone_size: -
d_call: -
cdr3_nt: TGTGCCACCAGTGAAATCGGACGAAATGAGCAGTTCTTC
cdr3_aa: CATSEIGRNEQFF